The 20 T cell receptor beta chains below were found in one sample sequenced in a study of blood T cell repertoires in COVID-19. Assay used: immunoSEQ multiplex PCR; TCRdb lists only in-frame clones, some missing. The sample has about 140,000 clones, approximately 90% seen once. The sample taken for sequencing was peripheral blood. All receptors come from an elderly woman with acute or convalescent COVID-19.

V and J are TRBV28 and TRBJ2-7; D gene uncertain. Germline-derived CDR1 and CDR2 are MDHEN and SYDVKM. The V end was cut by 5 bases, the J end by 4 bases, with 12 bases between. The CDR3 sequence is 13 residues long. The CDR3 sequence: CASSRQKPYEQYF. CDR3 nucleotide sequence: TGTGCCAGCAGTCGTCAGAAACCGTACGAGCAGTACTTC.

The chain recombines TRBV6-5 with TRBJ1-2, with TRBD1 matching 9 bases. The V gene's germline CDR1 is MNHEY and CDR2 SVGAGI. V shed 4 bases, J shed 3 bases, and the junction held 6 bases outside the gene matches. The CDR3 has 15 residues. The CDR3 protein is CASSSSGTGYYGYTF. The CDR3 region has the DNA TGTGCCAGCAGTTCCTCCGGGACAGGGTACTATGGCTACACCTTC.

This clone was seen just once. The chain uses TRBV5-8 and TRBJ1-2; D possibly corresponds to TRBD1 (6 bases). Trimming removed 4 bases from V and 4 bases from J, with 14 bases in between. The CDR3 has 14 residues. Germline assignment: CDR1 SGHTS and CDR2 YDEGEE. CDR3 region: CASSRTQGGYGYTF. In DNA, the CDR3 is TGTGCCAGCAGCAGAACACAGGGTGGCTATGGCTACACCTTC.

In DNA, the CDR3 is TGTGCCAGCAGCCTACGATGGGGTAGCGGGGGTGTAGAGCAGTTCTTC. As protein: CASSLRWGSGGVEQFF. The chain uses TRBV14 and TRBJ2-1; 9 bases map to TRBD2. The CDR3 spans 16 residues. The V segment lost 4 bases and the J segment 10 bases; nucleotides outside the gene matches: 14. The germline CDR1 and CDR2 sequences are SGHDN and FVKESK.

The chain uses TRBV9 and TRBJ2-1; D ambiguous. CDR1 and CDR2 from the germline V gene are SGDLS and YYNGEE. The CDR3 has 14 residues. V was cut by 0 bases and J by 5 bases, with 9 bases left in between. Here the CDR3 reads CASSVATYDNEQFF. CDR3 bases: TGTGCCAGCAGCGTAGCAACTTATGACAATGAGCAGTTCTTC.

The chain combines TRBV7-2 with TRBJ1-2; D remains unclear. The CDR3 consists of 14 residues. V dropped 5 bases and J dropped 3 bases, with 13 bases sitting between them. Germline V CDR1 and CDR2: SGHTA, FQGNSA. The CDR3 nucleotides read TGTGCCAGCAGCACCCGTAGACTCGACTATGGCTACACCTTC. The encoded protein is CASSTRRLDYGYTF. Supplemented by reference TRBV7-2 and TRBJ1-2, the full variable domain reads GAGVSQSPSNKVTEKGKDVELRCDPISGHTALYWYRQSLGQGLEFLIYFQGNSAPDKSGLPSDRFSAERTGGSVSTLTIQRTQQEDSAVYLCASSTRRLDYGYTFGSGTRLTVV.

The chain has TRBV5-1 and TRBJ1-1; TRBD1 agrees at 7 bases. Trimming cost V 3 bases and J 1 base; bases outside gene matches: 15. The CDR3 runs 18 residues. Germline CDR1 reads SGHRS; CDR2 reads YFSETQ. In DNA form, the CDR3 reads TGCGCCAGCAGCTATAATGTTGGACAGGACGGGCCGAACACTGAAGCTTTCTTT. It specifies CASSYNVGQDGPNTEAFF. The full variable domain, with the rest looked up from reference TRBV5-1 and TRBJ1-1, is KAGVTQTPRYLIKTRGQQVTLSCSPISGHRSVSWYQQTPGQGLQFLFEYFSETQRNKGNFPGRFSGRQFSNSRSEMNVSTLELGDSALYLCASSYNVGQDGPNTEAFFGQGTRLTVV.

The rearrangement links TRBV4-2 to TRBJ2-5; D is perhaps TRBD1 (6 bases). The CDR3 covers 15 residues. V was pared by 7 bases and J by 2 bases, with 17 bases between. Germline CDR1 is LGHNA and CDR2 is YNFKEQ. CDR3 residues: CASTPRDTVQETQYF. CDR3 sequence (DNA): TGTGCCAGCACCCCCCGGGACACAGTACAAGAGACCCAGTACTTC.

The V call is TRBV19, the J call TRBJ1-2; TRBD1 matches 8 bases. The CDR3 is 14 residues long. The ends lost 5 bases at V and 5 bases at J; junction bases unmatched: 7. Germline CDR1 is LNHDA and CDR2 is SQIVND (reference sequence). The CDR3, as DNA: TGTGCCAGTAGTTCCAGGGGGCGCGAATATGGCTACACCTTC. Its translation is CASSSRGREYGYTF. Drawing the rest from reference TRBV19 and TRBJ1-2, the complete variable domain is DGGITQSPKYLFRKEGQNVTLSCEQNLNHDAMYWYRQDPGQGLRLIYYSQIVNDFQKGDIAEGYSVSREKKESFPLTVTSAQKNPTAFYLCASSSRGREYGYTFGSGTRLTVV.

The genes are TRBV27 and TRBJ2-5, with TRBD2 matching 8 bases. This CDR3 region has 16 residues. CDR1 and CDR2 (germline): MNHEY, SMNVEV (reference sequence). V gave up 1 base and J gave up 2 bases; unmatched junction bases: 6. CDR3 sequence reads: CASSLYGAGAQETQYF. Here the CDR3 DNA reads TGTGCCAGCAGTTTATATGGAGCGGGGGCACAAGAGACCCAGTACTTC.

CDR3 protein: CAISVSIRGASTDTQYF. CDR3 DNA sequence: TGTGCCATCAGTGTATCGATCCGGGGGGCGAGCACAGATACGCAGTATTTT. V usage is TRBV10-3 and J usage is TRBJ2-3; maybe TRBD2 (7 bases). Germline V gene lookup returns CDR1 ENHRY and CDR2 SYGVKD. V lost 4 bases to trimming and J lost 0 bases, with 17 bases between them. This CDR3 spans 17 amino acids.

V and J are TRBV5-1 and TRBJ1-1, with 8 bases that match TRBD1. J was trimmed by 0 bases and V by 2 bases; bases with no gene match: 6. Germline CDR1 reads SGHRS; CDR2 reads YFSETQ. The CDR3 has 16 amino acids. The CDR3 DNA reads as TGCGCCAGCAGCTTCGGGACAGGTGGGGTGAACACTGAAGCTTTCTTT. It translates to CASSFGTGGVNTEAFF. Full variable domain (missing parts from reference TRBV5-1 and TRBJ1-1): KAGVTQTPRYLIKTRGQQVTLSCSPISGHRSVSWYQQTPGQGLQFLFEYFSETQRNKGNFPGRFSGRQFSNSRSEMNVSTLELGDSALYLCASSFGTGGVNTEAFFGQGTRLTVV.

The V call is TRBV6-2 or TRBV6-3, the J call TRBJ2-1; the match to TRBD2 covers 10 bases. V gave up 4 bases and J gave up 4 bases; unmatched junction bases: 7. Looked up from germline, CDR1 is MNHEY and CDR2 is SVGEGT. The CDR3 extends over 16 amino acids. In DNA form, the CDR3 reads TGTGCCAGCAGTTCCCGGACTAGCGGCCATTACAATGAGCAGTTCTTC. Encoded protein: CASSSRTSGHYNEQFF.

The genes are TRBV18 and TRBJ1-6; D may be TRBD1 (6 bases). V lost 1 base to trimming and J lost 10 bases, with 14 bases between them. The germline V gene encodes CDR1 KGHSH and CDR2 LQKENI. The CDR3 has 15 amino acids. DNA of the CDR3: TGTGCCAGCTCACCACGGGCAGGGGTTGGATCACCCCTCCACTTT. Amino acids: CASSPRAGVGSPLHF.

This clone appeared once. The chain joins TRBV7-6 to TRBJ2-3, with 8 bases matching TRBD1. Looked up from germline, CDR1 is SGHVS and CDR2 is FNYEAQ. V dropped 4 bases and J dropped 3; count of bases not matched to a gene: 9. This CDR3 has 16 residues. CDR3 sequence (DNA): TGTGCCAGCAGCTCTCGAAACAGGGGGGTAACAGATACGCAGTATTTT. Protein product: CASSSRNRGVTDTQYF.

V is TRBV25-1 and J is TRBJ1-3, with D possibly matching TRBD1 (5 bases). The V end was cut by 4 bases, the J end by 0 bases, with 10 bases between. The CDR3 runs 15 residues. The germline V gene encodes CDR1 MGHDK and CDR2 SYGVNS. The CDR3 DNA is TGTGCCAGCAGTGCGACGGACAACTCTGGAAACACCATATATTTT. This translates into CASSATDNSGNTIYF.

This clone was seen a single time. The CDR3 region has the DNA TGCGCCAGCAGCCCGTACCGGGACAGGCAAGAGACCCAGTACTTC. Protein sequence: CASSPYRDRQETQYF. This sequence joins TRBV4-1 and TRBJ2-5; 8 bases are shared with TRBD1. Looked up from germline, CDR1 is MGHRA and CDR2 is YSYEKL. The CDR3 runs to 15 residues. V shed 4 bases, J shed 2 bases, and the junction held 6 bases outside the gene matches.

The V call is TRBV18, the J call TRBJ2-7, with TRBD1 matching over 9 bases. This CDR3 has 17 amino acids. V lost 4 bases and J lost 2; bases outside the gene matches: 12. Germline assignment: CDR1 KGHSH and CDR2 LQKENI. DNA for the CDR3: TGTGCCAGCTCACGAACGGGACAGGGCCCTACCGCCTACGAGCAGTACTTC. Protein: CASSRTGQGPTAYEQYF.

This chain joins TRBV25-1 and TRBJ1-4; TRBD1 might be the D (5 bases). The V gene's germline CDR1 is MGHDK and CDR2 SYGVNS. The CDR3 sequence is 13 residues long. Deletions cut 5 bases from V and 8 bases from J, with 12 bases between. The CDR3 loop is CASSIGTEEKLFF. The CDR3 DNA follows: TGTGCCAGCAGTATAGGGACTGAGGAAAAACTGTTTTTT.

The chain has TRBV7-2 and TRBJ1-2; 7 bases are a match to TRBD1. The CDR3 has 15 amino acids. Per the germline V gene, CDR1 is SGHTA and CDR2 is FQGNSA. With V trimmed by 2 bases and J by 6 bases, 9 bases remained unmatched. As DNA, the CDR3 is TGTGCCAGCAGCTTACTGGCAGGGGGGTTCAATGGCTACACCTTC. The encoded protein is CASSLLAGGFNGYTF.